This T cell receptor beta chain was documented in a study of blood T cell repertoires in COVID-19. The wider study: The United States, Italy and Spain supplied acute and convalescent COVID-19 samples. The analysed material was cDNA or gDNA that came from T cells, B-cell-depleted T cells, or PBMCs.

The CDR3 is 12 residues long. Per germline, CDR1 MDHEN and CDR2 SYDVKM. Trimming pared 5 bases from V and 5 bases from J, leaving 10 bases between. The authors' processing: Estimates of nucleated cell counts were drawn from the amplification of reference gene primers. Sequencing was performed with immunoSEQ multiplex PCR; in TCRdb, only in-frame clones are kept and a portion is missing. V and J calls plus clone size are reproduced from that table; the DNA served to infer D and trimming. The sample comprises some 140,000 clones, 79% of which are singletons, and approximately 3.6% rests with the top ten.

The sample was peripheral blood. The source is a man in his 60s with acute or convalescent COVID-19. The chain recombines TRBV28 with TRBJ2-7; D might be TRBD1 (5 bases). CDR3 sequence: CASSRLRDEQYF. DNA for the CDR3: TGTGCCAGCAGTAGGCTCAGGGACGAGCAGTACTTC.